This T cell receptor (beta chain) originates from a study of cytomegalovirus exposure and HLA in healthy donors. Notes on the study in general: Cytomegalovirus association was assigned to under 200 TCR beta chains. A classifier reportedly called cytomegalovirus status with high sensitivity and specificity.

The length of the CDR3 is 16 residues. Germline V gives CDR1 SSHAT, CDR2 FNYEAQ (reference sequence). With regard to this clone: Its antigen remains unidentified. The junction does not match germline at one end; this may be a read error.

The donors were in the approximately 130-subject validation cohort, distinct from the roughly 670-subject first cohort. Clones were sequenced by immunoSEQ multiplex PCR, and TCRdb holds only the in-frame ones, with some missing. The data show approximately 150,000 clones, around four fifths seen once. This clonotype originated in a man between 25 and 39 years old in good health and CMV-seropositive. The sequenced material came from PBMCs. The chain combines TRBV7-7 with TRBJ2-1; 13 nucleotides line up with TRBD2. The CDR3 bases are TGTGCTAGCAGCCCCGGGACTAGCGGGGCCTACAATGAGCAGTTCTTC. Protein: CASSPGTSGAYNEQFF.